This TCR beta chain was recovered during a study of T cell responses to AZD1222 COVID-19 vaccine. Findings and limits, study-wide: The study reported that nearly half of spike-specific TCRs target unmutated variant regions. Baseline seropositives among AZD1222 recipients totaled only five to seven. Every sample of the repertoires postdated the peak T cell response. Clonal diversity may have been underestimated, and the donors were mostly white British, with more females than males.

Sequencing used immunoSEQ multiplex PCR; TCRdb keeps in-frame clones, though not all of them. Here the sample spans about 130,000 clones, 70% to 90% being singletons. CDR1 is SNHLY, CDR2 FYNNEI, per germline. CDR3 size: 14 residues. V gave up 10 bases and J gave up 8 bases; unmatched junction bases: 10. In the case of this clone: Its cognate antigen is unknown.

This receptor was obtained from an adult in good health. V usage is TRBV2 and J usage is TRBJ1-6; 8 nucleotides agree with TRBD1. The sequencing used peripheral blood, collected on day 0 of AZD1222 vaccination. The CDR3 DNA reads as TGTGCCACGAGTGGACAGGGAGGGGATTCACCCCTCCACTTT. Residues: CATSGQGGDSPLHF.